A selection of T cell receptor beta chains follows, all from one sample in a study of blood T cells in healthy people across ages. TCRdb called the 5' RACE reads again in MiXCR, with one record for every CDR3 protein. Found here are more than 800,000 distinct CDR3 sequences, roughly 26% of them singletons; the top ten hold 15% to 20%. The sample comprised blood. All receptors come from a woman older than 75 in good health. The CDR3 runs from the conserved cysteine through the conserved F or W. D genes are given only for firm matches. The size of a clone is reported for some rows only, either as once, few or many, or as a class for expanded clones.

size	V	D	J	CDR3	DNA
few	TRBV2	NA	TRBJ1-2	CASSDGQGIAGYTF	TGTGCCAGCAGTGACGGGCAGGGGATAGCTGGCTACACCTTC
NA	TRBV29-1	TRBD1	TRBJ2-3	CSLRGRTIDTRYF	TGCAGTCTCAGGGGGCGTACGATAGATACGCGGTATTTT
many	TRBV19	TRBD1	TRBJ1-2	CASTHPGQADNYGYTF	TGTGCCAGTACCCACCCGGGACAGGCGGATAACTATGGCTACACCTTC
NA	TRBV6-1	TRBD1	TRBJ2-5	CASSAGTGGGSKTQYF	TGTGCCAGCAGTGCAGGGACAGGGGGCGGTTCAAAGACCCAGTACTTC
NA	TRBV7-9	TRBD1	TRBJ1-6	CASSPPGQGKSPLHF	TGTGCCAGCAGCCCCCCAGGACAGGGGAAATCACCCCTCCACTTT
NA	TRBV12-3/TRBV12-4	TRBD1	TRBJ2-7	CASNAGTGKSTYF	TGTGCCAGCAATGCCGGGACAGGGAAAAGTACGTACTTC
many	TRBV11-2	TRBD1	TRBJ2-7	CASSSRTGRYGEQYF	TGTGCCAGCAGCTCCAGGACAGGACGGTACGGCGAGCAGTACTTC
NA	TRBV20-1	NA	TRBJ2-6	CSARVADLSGANVLTF	TGCAGTGCTAGAGTGGCGGACCTCTCTGGGGCCAACGTCCTGACTTTC
many	TRBV5-1	NA	TRBJ2-3	CASSMDSGTDTQYF	TGCGCCAGCAGCATGGACTCGGGCACAGATACGCAGTATTTT
many	TRBV20-1	NA	TRBJ2-7	CSARGVGRSYEQYF	TGCAGTGCTAGAGGCGTCGGTAGATCCTACGAGCAGTACTTC
few	TRBV5-1	NA	TRBJ1-2	CASSLVQGFSGYTF	TGCGCCAGCAGCTTGGTTCAGGGCTTTAGCGGCTACACCTTC
many	TRBV5-1	NA	TRBJ1-2	CASSLNRDGGYTF	TGCGCCAGCAGCTTAAACCGGGACGGAGGCTACACCTTC
many	TRBV20-1	NA	TRBJ2-7	CSVGQSVSYEQYF	TGCAGTGTAGGGCAGTCTGTCTCCTACGAGCAGTACTTC
many	TRBV5-1	NA	TRBJ1-2	CASSSRSYGYTF	TGCGCCAGCAGCTCCCGGAGCTATGGCTACACCTTC
many	TRBV4-1	NA	TRBJ2-7	CASSPIPGTATYEQYF	TGCGCCAGCAGCCCAATCCCCGGGACCGCTACCTACGAGCAGTACTTC
once	TRBV12-3/TRBV12-4	TRBD2	TRBJ2-3	CATGLAGLLDVQYF	TGTGCCACCGGACTAGCAGGGTTATTAGATGTGCAGTATTTT